The clone carrying this T cell receptor (beta chain) was recorded once. Its antigen is currently unknown. The source of the sample is a study of T cells after posttransplantation cyclophosphamide. General study results and limits: TRB clonality was highly associated with recipient CMV seropositivity and reactivation. Tissue-infiltrating T cells from skin or gut overlapped little with blood T cells. Donor-recipient repertoire similarity was low at 1-2 months, rising over year one.

Germline V lookup: CDR1 SGHTA, CDR2 FQGNSA. V was pared by 5 bases and J by 7 bases, with 20 bases between. This CDR3 region has 15 residues. TCRdb keeps only in-frame clones here, not all; method: immunoSEQ multiplex PCR. This sample has under 20,000 clones, with around 68% found just once. Cyclophosphamide on days +3 and +4 followed busulfan-fludarabine conditioning and a marrow graft. The input for sequencing was PBMCs, taken after an allogeneic stem cell transplant with post-transplant cyclophosphamide. The rearrangement uses TRBV7-2 and TRBJ1-2; D is possibly TRBD1 (6 bases). This TCR was recovered from a male patient between 25 and 39 years old who received an allogeneic stem cell transplant from a related donor, was CMV-positive, and had acute GVHD only. T cells may partly derive from the graft donor. The CDR3 loop is CASSPYRAQGAGYTF. In nucleotides, the CDR3 is TGTGCCAGCAGCCCCTATCGGGCACAGGGCGCTGGCTACACCTTC.